This T cell receptor (beta chain) was observed in a study of blood T cell repertoires in COVID-19. The wider study: Sites across the United States, Italy and Spain contributed samples from acute and convalescent COVID-19. From T cells, B-cell-depleted T cells, or PBMCs came the material, which was cDNA or gDNA.

The V end lost 5 bases, the J end lost 8 bases, and 18 bases lay between the germline ends. Germline values: CDR1 SGHNT, CDR2 YENEEA. The CDR3 is 14 amino acids. In the study's own analysis: Nucleated cell counts were estimated from reference gene primer amplification. Clones were sequenced by immunoSEQ multiplex PCR, and TCRdb holds only the in-frame ones, with some missing. V and J calls and clone size are as listed in that table; D and trimming were resolved from the DNA. The profile covers 110,000 to 150,000 clones, with over 75% appearing a single time and 35% to 55% taken by the ten largest. Sample: peripheral blood. This chain joins TRBV11-3 and TRBJ1-2; the D is unclear. This clonotype was obtained from a human donor in a cohort sampled during active COVID-19. CDR3: CASSPGTAMWGYTF. As DNA, the CDR3 is TGTGCCAGCAGCCCCGGTACAGCAATGTGGGGCTACACCTTC.